This T cell receptor (beta chain) was recovered during a study of CXCR3-negative and CXCR3-positive naive CD8 T cells. Findings of the study overall: For memory CD8+ cells diversity was much lower, but both naive subsets had comparably high diversity. When CXCR3-positive naive cells were set against CXCR3-negative naive cells, the former had more hydrophobic TRB CDR3s.

Sorting yielded triplicates of approximately 300,000 cells for each CD8+ T cell subset. Naivety in CD8+ T cells corresponded to a CD45RO-CCR7+CD27+CD95- phenotype. As for this clonotype: Its antigen is unknown.

The CDR3 sequence is 14 residues long. Germline-derived CDR1 and CDR2 are SGHDT and YYEEEE. The libraries of TRB cDNA were prepared using 5' RACE with UMI labels. From the 5' RACE reads, TCRdb lists one entry per CDR3 protein and no DNA. This sample contains about 120,000 distinct CDR3 sequences. The source material was naive CXCR3+ CD8+ T cells from blood. The subset denotes: CD45RO-CCR7+CD27+CD95- naive CD8+ T cells expressing CXCR3 (TNR3+). The TCR originated in a human donor in good health. Some clones in this sample may be carry-over from other donors' samples. The gene calls are TRBV5-6 and TRBJ2-3; there is no DNA to check the TCRdb D call of TRBD2. The chain's CDR3 is CASSLVAGGHTQYF.